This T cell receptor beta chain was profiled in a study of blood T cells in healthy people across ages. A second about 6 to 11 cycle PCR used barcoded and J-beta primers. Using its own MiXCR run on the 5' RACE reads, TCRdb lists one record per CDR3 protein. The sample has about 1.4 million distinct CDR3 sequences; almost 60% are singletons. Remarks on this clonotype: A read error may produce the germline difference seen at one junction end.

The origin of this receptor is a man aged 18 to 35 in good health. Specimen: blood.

In nucleotides, the CDR3 is TGTTCCAGCAGCTTTTCTCTCGAGCAGTACTTC. Translated: CSSSFSLEQYF. The V and J genes are TRBV7-9 and TRBJ2-5, with no clear D. The assigned J gene may be wrong: the sequence end matches TRBJ2-7 better. The CDR3 has 11 residues. Germline V gives CDR1 SEHNR, CDR2 FQNEAQ (reference sequence).